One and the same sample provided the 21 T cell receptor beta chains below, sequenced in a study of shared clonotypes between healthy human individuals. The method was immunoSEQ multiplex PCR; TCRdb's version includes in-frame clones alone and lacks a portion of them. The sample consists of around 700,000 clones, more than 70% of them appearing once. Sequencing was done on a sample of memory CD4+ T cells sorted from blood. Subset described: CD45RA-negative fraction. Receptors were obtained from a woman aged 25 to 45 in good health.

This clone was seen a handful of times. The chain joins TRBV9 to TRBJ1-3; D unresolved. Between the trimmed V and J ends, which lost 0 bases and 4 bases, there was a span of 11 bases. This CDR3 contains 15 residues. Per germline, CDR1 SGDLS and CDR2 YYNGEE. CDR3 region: CASSVDPVLGNTIYF. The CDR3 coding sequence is TGTGCCAGCAGCGTAGATCCGGTGCTGGGAAACACCATATATTTT.

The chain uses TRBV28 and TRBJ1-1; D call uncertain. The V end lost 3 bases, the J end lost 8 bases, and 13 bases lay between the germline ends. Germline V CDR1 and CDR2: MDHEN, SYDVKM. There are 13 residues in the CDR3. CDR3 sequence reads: CASSLVQLPEAFF. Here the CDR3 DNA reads TGTGCCAGCAGTTTGGTACAGCTCCCAGAAGCTTTCTTT.

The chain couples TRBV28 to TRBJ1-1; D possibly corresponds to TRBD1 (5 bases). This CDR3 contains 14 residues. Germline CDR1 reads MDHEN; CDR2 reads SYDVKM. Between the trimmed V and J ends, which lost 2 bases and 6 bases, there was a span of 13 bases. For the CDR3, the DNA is TGTGCCAGCAGTTTAGGTGTCAGGGAGGCTGAAGCTTTCTTT. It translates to CASSLGVREAEAFF.

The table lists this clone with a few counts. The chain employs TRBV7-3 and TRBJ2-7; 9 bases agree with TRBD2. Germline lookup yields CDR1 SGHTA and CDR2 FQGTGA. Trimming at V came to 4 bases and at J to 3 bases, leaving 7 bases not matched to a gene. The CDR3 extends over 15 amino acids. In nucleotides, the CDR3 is TGTGCCAGCAGCTCCGGAAGCGGGAGGCACTACGAGCAGTACTTC. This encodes CASSSGSGRHYEQYF.

The DNA for the CDR3 is TGTGCCAGTAGCCCGGGACAGGGGGCGCCCGGGGCCAACGTCCTGACTTTC. Protein sequence: CASSPGQGAPGANVLTF. The V gene is TRBV19, the J gene TRBJ2-6; 12 bases map to TRBD1. The CDR3 loop spans 17 amino acids. With V trimmed by 6 bases and J by 4 bases, 7 bases remained unmatched. Germline CDR1 and CDR2: LNHDA and SQIVND (reference sequence).

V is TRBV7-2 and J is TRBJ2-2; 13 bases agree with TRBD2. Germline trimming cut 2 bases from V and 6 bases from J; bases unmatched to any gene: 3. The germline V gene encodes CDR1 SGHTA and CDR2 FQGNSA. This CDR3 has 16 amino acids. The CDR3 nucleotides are TGTGCCAGCAGCTTACGACTAGCGGGAGGCCCCGGGGAGCTGTTTTTT. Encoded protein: CASSLRLAGGPGELFF.

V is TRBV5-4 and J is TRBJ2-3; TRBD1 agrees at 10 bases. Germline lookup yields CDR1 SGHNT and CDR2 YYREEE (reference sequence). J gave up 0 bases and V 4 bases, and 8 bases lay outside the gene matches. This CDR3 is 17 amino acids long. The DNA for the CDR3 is TGTGCCAGCAGCGGGGACAGGGGAAGCCCGAGCACAGATACGCAGTATTTT. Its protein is CASSGDRGSPSTDTQYF.

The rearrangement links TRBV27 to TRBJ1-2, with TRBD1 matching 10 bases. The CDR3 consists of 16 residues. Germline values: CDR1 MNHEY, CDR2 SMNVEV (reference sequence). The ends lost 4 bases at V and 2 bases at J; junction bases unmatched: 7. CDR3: CASSWTGGFGNYGYTF. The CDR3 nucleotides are TGTGCCAGCAGTTGGACAGGGGGGTTCGGGAACTATGGCTACACCTTC.

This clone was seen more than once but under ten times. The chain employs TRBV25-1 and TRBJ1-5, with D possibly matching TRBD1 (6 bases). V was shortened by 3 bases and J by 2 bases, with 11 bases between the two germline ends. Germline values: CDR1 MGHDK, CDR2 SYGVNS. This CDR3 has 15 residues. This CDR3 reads CASSEGQGGNQPQHF. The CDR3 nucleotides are TGTGCCAGCAGTGAGGGACAAGGAGGCAATCAGCCCCAGCATTTT.

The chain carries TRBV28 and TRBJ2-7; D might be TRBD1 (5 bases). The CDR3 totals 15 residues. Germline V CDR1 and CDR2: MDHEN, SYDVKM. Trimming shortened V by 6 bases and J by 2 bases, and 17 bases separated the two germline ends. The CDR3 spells CASSVLGRTTYEQYF. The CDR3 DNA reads TGTGCCAGCAGCGTCCTAGGGCGGACAACCTACGAGCAGTACTTC. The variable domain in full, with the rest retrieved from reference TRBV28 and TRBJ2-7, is DVKVTQSSRYLVKRTGEKVFLECVQDMDHENMFWYRQDPGLGLRLIYFSYDVKMKEKGDIPEGYSVSREKKERFSLILESASTNQTSMYLCASSVLGRTTYEQYFGPGTRLTVT.

CDR3 region: CASSQVIDPHNEQFF. As DNA, the CDR3 is TGCGCCAGCAGCCAGGTAATTGACCCCCACAATGAGCAGTTCTTC. The J gene is TRBJ2-1, the V gene TRBV4-1; D gene uncertain. Germline V gives CDR1 MGHRA, CDR2 YSYEKL. The CDR3 runs to 15 residues. V gave up 3 bases and J gave up 5 bases, with 14 bases separating them.

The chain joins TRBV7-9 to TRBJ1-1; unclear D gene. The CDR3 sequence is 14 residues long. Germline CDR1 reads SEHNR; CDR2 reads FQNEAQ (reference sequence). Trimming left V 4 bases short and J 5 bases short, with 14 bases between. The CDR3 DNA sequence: TGTGCCAGCAGCTCCGTTCTTATTGCAACTGAAGCTTTCTTT. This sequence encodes CASSSVLIATEAFF. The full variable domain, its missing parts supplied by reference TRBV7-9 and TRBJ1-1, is DTGVSQNPRHKITKRGQNVTFRCDPISEHNRLYWYRQTLGQGPEFLTYFQNEAQLEKSRLLSDRFSAERPKGSFSTLEIQRTEQGDSAMYLCASSSVLIATEAFFGQGTRLTVV.

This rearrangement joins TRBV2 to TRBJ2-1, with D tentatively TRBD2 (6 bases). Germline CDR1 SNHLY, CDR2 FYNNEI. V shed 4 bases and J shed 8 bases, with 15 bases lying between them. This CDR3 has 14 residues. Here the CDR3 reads CASSAGVGAYEQFF. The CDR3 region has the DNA TGTGCCAGCAGTGCGGGGGTAGGGGCATATGAGCAGTTCTTC. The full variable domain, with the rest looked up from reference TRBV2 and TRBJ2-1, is EPEVTQTPSHQVTQMGQEVILRCVPISNHLYFYWYRQILGQKVEFLVSFYNNEISEKSEIFDDQFSVERPDGSNFTLKIRSTKLEDSAMYFCASSAGVGAYEQFFGPGTRLTVL.

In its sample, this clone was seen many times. CDR3 in DNA: TGTGCCAGCAGCTTGTCGGGGAACAGAATGAACACTGAAGCTTTCTTT. Translated, it gives CASSLSGNRMNTEAFF. V is TRBV5-4 and J is TRBJ1-1, with D uncertain. CDR3 length equals 16 residues. Germline V gene data show CDR1 as SGHNT and CDR2 as YYREEE (reference sequence). Between the trimmed V and J ends, which lost 1 base and 0 bases, there was a span of 13 bases.

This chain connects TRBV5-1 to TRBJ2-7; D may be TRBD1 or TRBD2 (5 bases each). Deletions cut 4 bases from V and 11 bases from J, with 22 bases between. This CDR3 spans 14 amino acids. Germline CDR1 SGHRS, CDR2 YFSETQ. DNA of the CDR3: TGCGCCAGCAGCCCAGGGACGGACAACTTACGAGAGTACTTC. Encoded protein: CASSPGTDNLREYF.

The CDR3 sequence is CASSLSAGGRTYEQYF. CDR3 DNA sequence: TGCGCCAGCAGCCTTAGCGCAGGGGGGAGGACCTACGAGCAGTACTTC. This chain connects TRBV5-1 to TRBJ2-7, with D possibly being TRBD1 (7 bases). The CDR3 is 16 residues long. Per the germline V gene, CDR1 is SGHRS and CDR2 is YFSETQ. Deletions cut 4 bases from V and 2 bases from J, with 19 bases between.

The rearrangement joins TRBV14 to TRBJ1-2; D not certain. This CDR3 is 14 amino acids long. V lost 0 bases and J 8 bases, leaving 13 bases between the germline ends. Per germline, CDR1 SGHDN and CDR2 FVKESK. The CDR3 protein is CASSQDSALRGYTF. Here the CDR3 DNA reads TGTGCCAGCAGCCAAGATTCAGCATTACGGGGCTACACCTTC.

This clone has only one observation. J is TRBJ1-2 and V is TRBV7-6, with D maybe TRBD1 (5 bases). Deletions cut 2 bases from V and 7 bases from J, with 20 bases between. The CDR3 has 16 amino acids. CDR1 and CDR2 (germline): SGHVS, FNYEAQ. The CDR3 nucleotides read TGTGCCAGCAGCTTATTGATTGGGGACGGCGGGTCTGGCTACACCTTC. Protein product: CASSLLIGDGGSGYTF.

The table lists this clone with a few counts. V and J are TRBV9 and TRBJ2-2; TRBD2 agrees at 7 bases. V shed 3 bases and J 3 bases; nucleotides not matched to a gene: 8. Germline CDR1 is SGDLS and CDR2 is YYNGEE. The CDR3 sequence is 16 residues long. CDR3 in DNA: TGTGCCAGCAGCGGCTGGTCTAGCGGATACACCGGGGAGCTGTTTTTT. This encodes CASSGWSSGYTGELFF.

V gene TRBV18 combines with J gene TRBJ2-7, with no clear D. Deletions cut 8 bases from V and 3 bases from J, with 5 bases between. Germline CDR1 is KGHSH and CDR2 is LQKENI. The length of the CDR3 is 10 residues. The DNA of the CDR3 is TGTGCCAGCCCATTCTACGAGCAGTACTTC. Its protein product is CASPFYEQYF.

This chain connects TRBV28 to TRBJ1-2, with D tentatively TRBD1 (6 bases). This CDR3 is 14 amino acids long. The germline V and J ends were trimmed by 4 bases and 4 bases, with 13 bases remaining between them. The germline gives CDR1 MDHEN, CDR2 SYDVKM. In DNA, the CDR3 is TGTGCCAGCAGTTCGACAGGTGAACCCTATGGCTACACCTTC. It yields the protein CASSSTGEPYGYTF.